This TCR beta chain derives from a study of blood T cell repertoires in COVID-19. For the study at large: Acute and convalescent COVID-19 samples came from the United States, Italy and Spain.

Using immunoSEQ multiplex PCR, the repertoire was profiled, and TCRdb retains in-frame clones only, with some absent. The sample shows about 260,000 clones, around 84% of them seen only once. This CDR3 has 14 residues. V lost 6 bases and J lost 3; bases outside the gene matches: 7. Germline-derived CDR1 and CDR2 are SQVTM and ANQGSEA. Only one count was recorded for this clone. J is TRBJ2-3 and V is TRBV29-1; 9 bases align to TRBD2. Sequenced: peripheral blood. This TCR was sampled from a man between 60 and 70 years old with acute or convalescent COVID-19. Written as DNA, the CDR3 is TGCAGCGTGCCGCCCCTAGCGGGAACAGATACGCAGTATTTT. Residues: CSVPPLAGTDTQYF.